The T cell receptor beta chain described here comes from a study of memory CD4+ T cells and cytomegalovirus serostatus. Libraries were prepared by immunoSEQ multiplex PCR; TCRdb keeps only in-frame clonotypes and omits some of them. Altogether over 40,000 clones are present, around 70% being singletons, with the ten largest covering more than 1%. CDR3 length: 14 residues. Trimming removed 0 bases from V and 4 bases from J, with 10 bases in between. The germline V gene encodes CDR1 SGHRS and CDR2 YFSETQ. Single viable CD3+CD4+CD8-CD45RO+ cells were sorted as the memory CD4+ T cells. Sequenced input: memory CD4+ T cells from blood. The chain employs TRBV5-1 and TRBJ1-2; D is unclear. The receptor comes from an adult in good health and CMV-seropositive. The CDR3 protein is CASSLAQELYGYTF. As DNA, the CDR3 is TGCGCCAGCAGCTTGGCGCAGGAGCTCTATGGCTACACCTTC.